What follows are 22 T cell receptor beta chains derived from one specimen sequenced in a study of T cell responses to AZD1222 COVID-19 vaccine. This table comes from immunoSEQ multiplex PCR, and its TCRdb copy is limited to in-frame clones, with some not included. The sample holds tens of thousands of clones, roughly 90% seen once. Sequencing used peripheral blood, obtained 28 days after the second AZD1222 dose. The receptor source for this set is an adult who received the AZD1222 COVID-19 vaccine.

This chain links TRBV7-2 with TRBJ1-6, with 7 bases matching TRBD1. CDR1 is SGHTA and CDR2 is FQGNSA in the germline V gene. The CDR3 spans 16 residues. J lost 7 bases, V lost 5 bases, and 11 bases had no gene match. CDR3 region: CASSLDRATPNSPLHF. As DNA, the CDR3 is TGTGCCAGCAGCCTCGACAGGGCGACACCGAATTCACCCCTCCACTTT. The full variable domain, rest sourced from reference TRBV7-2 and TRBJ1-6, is GAGVSQSPSNKVTEKGKDVELRCDPISGHTALYWYRQSLGQGLEFLIYFQGNSAPDKSGLPSDRFSAERTGGSVSTLTIQRTQQEDSAVYLCASSLDRATPNSPLHFGNGTRLTVT.

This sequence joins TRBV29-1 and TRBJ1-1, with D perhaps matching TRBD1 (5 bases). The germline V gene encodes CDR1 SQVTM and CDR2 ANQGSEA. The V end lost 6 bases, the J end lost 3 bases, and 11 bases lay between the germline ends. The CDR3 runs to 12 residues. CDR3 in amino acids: CSVRAGYTEAFF. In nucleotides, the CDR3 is TGCAGCGTCCGTGCAGGGTACACTGAAGCTTTCTTT.

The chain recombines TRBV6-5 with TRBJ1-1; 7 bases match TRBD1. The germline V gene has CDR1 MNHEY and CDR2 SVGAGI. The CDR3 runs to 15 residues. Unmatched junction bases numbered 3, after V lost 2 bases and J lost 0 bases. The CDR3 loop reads CASSYGGQMNTEAFF. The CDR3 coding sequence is TGTGCCAGCAGTTACGGGGGACAGATGAACACTGAAGCTTTCTTT.

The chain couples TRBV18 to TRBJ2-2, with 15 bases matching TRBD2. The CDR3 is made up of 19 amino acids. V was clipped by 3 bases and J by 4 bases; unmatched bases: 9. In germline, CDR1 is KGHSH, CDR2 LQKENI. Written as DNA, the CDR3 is TGTGCCAGCTCACCGTGGACTAGCGGGAGGGGACGGGGCACCGGGGAGCTGTTTTTT. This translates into CASSPWTSGRGRGTGELFF.

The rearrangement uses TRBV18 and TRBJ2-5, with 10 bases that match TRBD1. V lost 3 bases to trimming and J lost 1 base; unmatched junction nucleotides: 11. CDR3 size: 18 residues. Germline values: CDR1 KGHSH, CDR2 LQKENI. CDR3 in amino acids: CASSPPGQGLGGQETQYF. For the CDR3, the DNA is TGTGCCAGCTCACCCCCGGGACAGGGGCTTGGGGGCCAAGAGACCCAGTACTTC.

The DNA of the CDR3 is TGTGCCAGCAGCGAATGGGGAAACACCATATATTTT. It encodes CASSEWGNTIYF. The chain recombines TRBV3-1 (or the pseudogene TRBV3-2) with TRBJ1-3; D not certain. This CDR3 comprises 12 residues. The V gene's germline CDR1 is LGHDT and CDR2 YNNKEL (reference sequence). V shed 5 bases and J shed 4 bases, with 6 bases lying between them.

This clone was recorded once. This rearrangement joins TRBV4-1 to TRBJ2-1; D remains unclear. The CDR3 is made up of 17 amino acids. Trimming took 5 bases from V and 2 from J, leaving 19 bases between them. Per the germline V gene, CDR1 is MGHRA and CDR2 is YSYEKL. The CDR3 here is CASSAPPWRGTYNEQFF. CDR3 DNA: TGCGCCAGCAGCGCCCCCCCCTGGCGAGGTACCTACAATGAGCAGTTCTTC.

CDR3 sequence (DNA): TGTGCCAGCAGCTCGGGTCAAATGAAAGCTAATGAAAAACTGTTTTTT. As protein: CASSSGQMKANEKLFF. V is TRBV9 and J is TRBJ1-4; D remains ambiguous. The germline V and J ends were trimmed by 4 bases and 3 bases, with 16 bases remaining between them. CDR3 size: 16 residues. CDR1 is SGDLS, CDR2 YYNGEE, per germline.

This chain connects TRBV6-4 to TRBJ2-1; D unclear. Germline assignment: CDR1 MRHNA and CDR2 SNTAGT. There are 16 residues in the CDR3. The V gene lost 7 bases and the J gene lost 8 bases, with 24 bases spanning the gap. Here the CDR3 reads CASITLAAATFYEQFF. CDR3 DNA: TGTGCCAGCATTACCCTCGCGGCGGCTACGTTCTATGAGCAGTTCTTC.

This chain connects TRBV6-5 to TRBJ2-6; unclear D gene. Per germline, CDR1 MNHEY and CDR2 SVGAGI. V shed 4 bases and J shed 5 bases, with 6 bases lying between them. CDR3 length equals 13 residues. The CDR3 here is CASSSDRANVLTF. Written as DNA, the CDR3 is TGTGCCAGCAGTTCCGACAGGGCCAACGTCCTGACTTTC.

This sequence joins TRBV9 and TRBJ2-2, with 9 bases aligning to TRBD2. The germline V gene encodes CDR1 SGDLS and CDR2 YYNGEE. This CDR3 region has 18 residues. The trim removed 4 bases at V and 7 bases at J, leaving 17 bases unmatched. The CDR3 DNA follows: TGTGCCAGCAGCCCCCTCGGGACTAGCCTTCTTAACGGCGGGGAGCTGTTTTTT. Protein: CASSPLGTSLLNGGELFF.

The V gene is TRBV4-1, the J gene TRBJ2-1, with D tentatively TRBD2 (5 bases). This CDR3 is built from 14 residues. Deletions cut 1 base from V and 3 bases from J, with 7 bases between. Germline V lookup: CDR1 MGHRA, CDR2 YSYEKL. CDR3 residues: CASSQAGNYNEQFF. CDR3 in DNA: TGCGCCAGCAGCCAAGCGGGAAACTACAATGAGCAGTTCTTC.

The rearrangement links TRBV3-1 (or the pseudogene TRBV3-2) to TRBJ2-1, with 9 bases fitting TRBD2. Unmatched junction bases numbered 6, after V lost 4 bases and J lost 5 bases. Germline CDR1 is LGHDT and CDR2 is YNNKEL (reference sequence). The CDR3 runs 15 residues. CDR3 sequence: CASSRAGGGNNEQFF. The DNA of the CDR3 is TGTGCCAGCAGCCGAGCGGGGGGAGGGAACAATGAGCAGTTCTTC.

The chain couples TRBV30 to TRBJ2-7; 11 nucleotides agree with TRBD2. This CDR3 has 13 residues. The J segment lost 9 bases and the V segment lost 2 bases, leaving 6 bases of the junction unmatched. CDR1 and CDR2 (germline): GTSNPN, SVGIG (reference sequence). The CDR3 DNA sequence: TGTGCCTGGAGTCCCCGGACTAGCGGGTTGCAGTACTTC. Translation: CAWSPRTSGLQYF.

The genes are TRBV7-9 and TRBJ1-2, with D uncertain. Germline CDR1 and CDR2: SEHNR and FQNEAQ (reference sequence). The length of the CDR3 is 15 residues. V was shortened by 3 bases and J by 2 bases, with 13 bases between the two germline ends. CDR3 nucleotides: TGTGCCAGCAGCTTGCGACCCTCCCGAAACTATGGCTACACCTTC. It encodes CASSLRPSRNYGYTF. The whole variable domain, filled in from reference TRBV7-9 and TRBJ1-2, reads DTGVSQNPRHKITKRGQNVTFRCDPISEHNRLYWYRQTLGQGPEFLTYFQNEAQLEKSRLLSDRFSAERPKGSFSTLEIQRTEQGDSAMYLCASSLRPSRNYGYTFGSGTRLTVV.

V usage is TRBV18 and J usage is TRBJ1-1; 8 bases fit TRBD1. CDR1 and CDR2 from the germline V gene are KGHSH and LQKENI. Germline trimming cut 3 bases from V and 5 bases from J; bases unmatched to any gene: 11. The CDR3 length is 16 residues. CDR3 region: CASSPLPTGDGTEAFF. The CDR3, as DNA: TGTGCCAGCTCACCCCTACCGACAGGGGATGGAACTGAAGCTTTCTTT.

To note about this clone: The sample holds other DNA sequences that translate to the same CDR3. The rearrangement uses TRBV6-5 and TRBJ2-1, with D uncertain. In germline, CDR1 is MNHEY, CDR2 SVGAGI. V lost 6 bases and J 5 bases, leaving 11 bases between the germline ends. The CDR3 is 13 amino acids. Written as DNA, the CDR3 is TGTGCCAGCAGCCGAACCCCCGACAATGAGCAGTTCTTC. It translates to CASSRTPDNEQFF.

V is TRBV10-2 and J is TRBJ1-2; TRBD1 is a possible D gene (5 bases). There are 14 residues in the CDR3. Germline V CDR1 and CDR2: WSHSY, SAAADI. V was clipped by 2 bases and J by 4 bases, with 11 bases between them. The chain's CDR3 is CASSEVQVAYGYTF. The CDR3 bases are TGCGCCAGCAGTGAGGTACAGGTGGCCTATGGCTACACCTTC.

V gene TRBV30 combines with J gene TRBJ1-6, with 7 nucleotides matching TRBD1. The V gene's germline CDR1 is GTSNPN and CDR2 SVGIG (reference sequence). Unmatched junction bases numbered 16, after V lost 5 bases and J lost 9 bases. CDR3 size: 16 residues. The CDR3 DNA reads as TGTGCCTGGGGTAATTCCAGGGGGTCCTTCTCTTCACCCCTCCACTTT. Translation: CAWGNSRGSFSSPLHF.

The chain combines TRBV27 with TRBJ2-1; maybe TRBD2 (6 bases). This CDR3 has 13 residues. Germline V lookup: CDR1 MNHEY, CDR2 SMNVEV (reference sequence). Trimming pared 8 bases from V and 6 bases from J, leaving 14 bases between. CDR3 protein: CASHGSMGNEQFF. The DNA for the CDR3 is TGTGCCAGCCACGGGAGTATGGGCAATGAGCAGTTCTTC.

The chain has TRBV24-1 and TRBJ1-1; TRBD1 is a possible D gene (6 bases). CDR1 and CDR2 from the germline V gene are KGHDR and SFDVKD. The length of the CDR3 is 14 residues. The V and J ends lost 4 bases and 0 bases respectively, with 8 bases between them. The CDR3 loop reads CATSEGGMNTEAFF. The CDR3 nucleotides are TGTGCCACCAGTGAAGGGGGTATGAACACTGAAGCTTTCTTT.

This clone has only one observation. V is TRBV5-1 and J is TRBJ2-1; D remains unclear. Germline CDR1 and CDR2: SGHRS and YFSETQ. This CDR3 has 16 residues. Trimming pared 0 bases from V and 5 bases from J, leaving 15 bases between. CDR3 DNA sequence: TGCGCCAGCAGCTTGGAGACTGTAGGTCCGGACAATGAGCAGTTCTTC. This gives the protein CASSLETVGPDNEQFF. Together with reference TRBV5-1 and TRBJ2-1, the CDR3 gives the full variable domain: KAGVTQTPRYLIKTRGQQVTLSCSPISGHRSVSWYQQTPGQGLQFLFEYFSETQRNKGNFPGRFSGRQFSNSRSEMNVSTLELGDSALYLCASSLETVGPDNEQFFGPGTRLTVL.